The table lists the clone carrying this T cell receptor (beta chain) with many counts. Time point given: newly diagnosed GD, antithyroid drugs for less than 3 months. PBMC RNA was the source of the TCR library. Relying on iRepertoire HTBI primers and Arm-PCR of CDR3 regions, the team built TCR beta libraries. TCRdb called the multiplex PCR reads again in MiXCR, with one record for every CDR3 protein. Of about 220,000 distinct CDR3 sequences in the sample, approximately 20% were seen once. CDR1 KGHSH and CDR2 LQKENI come from the germline V gene. Between the trimmed V and J ends, which lost 5 bases and 3 bases, there was a span of 7 bases. The CDR3 has 12 residues. This entry belongs to a study of regulatory T cells in long-lasting Graves disease. Study context: Antithyroid drugs had been taken by newly diagnosed Graves' patients for under 3 months.

The receptor was isolated from a female donor with Graves disease. This specimen was peripheral blood mononuclear cells (PBMCs), taken at new diagnosis, from a patient treated with antithyroid drugs. This chain links TRBV18 with TRBJ1-2; perhaps TRBD1 as D (6 bases). The CDR3 nucleotides read TGTGCCAGCTCAAACAGGGACTATGGCTACACCTTC. This translates into CASSNRDYGYTF.